This T cell receptor (beta chain) was sequenced for a study of blood T cell repertoires in COVID-19. With respect to this clone: At one boundary the junction diverges from the germline segment, which might be a read error.

The data were produced by immunoSEQ multiplex PCR, yet TCRdb's version contains in-frame clones alone and is incomplete. Here the sample spans approximately 180,000 clones, about 85% being singletons. CDR1 is KGHSH and CDR2 is LQKENI in the germline V gene. This CDR3 region has 17 residues. The V gene is TRBV18, the J gene TRBJ2-1, with 12 bases matching TRBD2. Sample: peripheral blood. This receptor was obtained from a woman older than 75 with acute or convalescent COVID-19. The CDR3 here is CASSPLLAGGTYNEQFF. The CDR3, as DNA: TGTGCCAGCTCACCCTTACTAGCGGGAGGTACCTATAATGAGCAGTTCTTC. Combining the CDR3 with reference TRBV18 and TRBJ2-1 gives the whole variable domain NAGVMQNPRHLVRRRGQEARLRCSPMKGHSHVYWYRQLPEEGLKFMVYLQKENIIDESGMPKERFSAEFPKEGPSILRIQQVVRGDSAAYFCASSPLLAGGTYNEQFFGPGTRLTVL.